This T cell receptor beta chain was sequenced during a study of blood T cells in healthy people across ages. General study results and limits: The long-lived group displayed more naive CD4+ cells, plus higher diversity, than the aged donors did.

CDR1 is MNHEY, CDR2 SVGAGI, per germline. CDR3 length equals 14 residues. Trimming cost V 0 bases and J 4 bases, with 8 bases left between them. The use of a sample-barcoded 5' primer and a J-beta primer mix characterized a second PCR of roughly 7 to 12 cycles. In TCRdb, the 5' RACE reads were re-called with MiXCR into one record per CDR3 protein. The profile shows over a million distinct CDR3 sequences, around 43% of them singletons. Concerning this clonotype itself: Its antigen is unidentified.

The V and J genes are TRBV6-5 and TRBJ2-3; no definite D call. The receptor's source is a woman aged 55-70 years in good health. Sequenced input: blood. DNA for the CDR3: TGTGCCAGCAGTTACTCAGTATTCGCAGATACGCAGTATTTT. Its translation: CASSYSVFADTQYF.